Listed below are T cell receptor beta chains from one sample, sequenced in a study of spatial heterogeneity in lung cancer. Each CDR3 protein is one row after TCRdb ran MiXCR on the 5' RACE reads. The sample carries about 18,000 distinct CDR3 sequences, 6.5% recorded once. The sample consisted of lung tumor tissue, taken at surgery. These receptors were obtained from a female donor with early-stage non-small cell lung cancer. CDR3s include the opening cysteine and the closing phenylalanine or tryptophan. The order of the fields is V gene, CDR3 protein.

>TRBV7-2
CASSWGGQSNTGELFF
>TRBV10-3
CAIGTETSIETQYF
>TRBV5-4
CASRPGNYGYTF
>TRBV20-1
CSASQGTSNQPQHF
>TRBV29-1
CSGGWTGELFF
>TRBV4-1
CASSSKDGNTEAFF
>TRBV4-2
CASSQGNREGETQYF
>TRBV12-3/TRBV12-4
CASSRTGELFF
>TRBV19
CASRPKYRASGRKYNEQFF
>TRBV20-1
CGARDGGNTEAFF
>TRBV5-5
CASSLTTELGEQFF
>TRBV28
CASSLRDTKNIQYF
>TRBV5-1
CASSLNRGGYGYTF
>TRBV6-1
CASSEMGGWENTEAFF
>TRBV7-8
CASSLAWRTASYEQYF
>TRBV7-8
CASSPRVASPLHF
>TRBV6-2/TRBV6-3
CASRPTSGSFDEQFF
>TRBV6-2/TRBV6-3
CASMVAGVNYEQYF
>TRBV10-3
CAISERASQETQYF
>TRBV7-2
CASSSQYTSDTEAFF
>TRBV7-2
CASSLARHTEAFF
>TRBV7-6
CASSPGTSSSYEQYF
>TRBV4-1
CASSQRTGNNQPQHF
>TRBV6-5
CASSYLSSGNTIYF
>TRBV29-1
CSGLGTGDNEQFF
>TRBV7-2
CASSLARETGELFF
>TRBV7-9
CATRSWVETEAFF